One and the same sample provided the 6 T cell receptor beta chains below, sequenced in a study of cytomegalovirus exposure and HLA in healthy donors. PCR involved 60 Vbeta and 13 Jbeta primers. Sequencing used immunoSEQ multiplex PCR; TCRdb keeps in-frame clones, though not all of them. The sample shows about 270,000 clones, 65% to 85% of them seen only once. Sample: PBMCs. The origin of the receptors is a female donor in good health and CMV-seronegative.

This rearrangement joins TRBV15 to TRBJ1-3; D gene ambiguous. The CDR3 extends over 15 amino acids. Trimming took 0 bases from V and 3 from J, leaving 9 bases between them. Germline values: CDR1 LNHNV, CDR2 YYDKDF (reference sequence). The CDR3 region has the DNA TGTGCCACCAGCAGAGACCCCGGGAGTGGAAACACCATATATTTT. It is translated as CATSRDPGSGNTIYF.

This chain uses TRBV2 with TRBJ2-3; 8 bases align to TRBD2. After removal of 8 bases from V and 5 bases from J, the junction contained 6 bases not matched to a gene. The CDR3 sequence is 13 residues long. Germline V gene sequence: CDR1 SNHLY, CDR2 FYNNEI. The CDR3 coding sequence is TGTGCCAGCCGGCGGGAGGCAAAAGATACGCAGTATTTT. This encodes CASRREAKDTQYF. The full variable domain, its missing parts supplied by reference TRBV2 and TRBJ2-3, is EPEVTQTPSHQVTQMGQEVILRCVPISNHLYFYWYRQILGQKVEFLVSFYNNEISEKSEIFDDQFSVERPDGSNFTLKIRSTKLEDSAMYFCASRREAKDTQYFGPGTRLTVL.

V usage is TRBV10-2 and J usage is TRBJ2-7; D unresolved. V was cut by 6 bases and J by 0 bases, with 15 bases left in between. CDR1 and CDR2 from the germline V gene are WSHSY and SAAADI. This CDR3 is built from 15 residues. The CDR3 coding sequence is TGCGCCAGCAGCCCACTTCCCGATAGCTCCTACGAGCAGTACTTC. The encoded protein is CASSPLPDSSYEQYF.

The chain has TRBV6-5 and TRBJ1-2; 10 bases align to TRBD1. Losses at the gene ends were 5 bases for V and 1 base for J; bases not matched to a gene: 1. Germline V lookup: CDR1 MNHEY, CDR2 SVGAGI. The CDR3 contains 14 residues. CDR3 bases: TGTGCCAGCAGTCGGGACAGGGGTAACTATGGCTACACCTTC. Encoded protein: CASSRDRGNYGYTF.

The V gene is TRBV11-1, the J gene TRBJ2-3, with D perhaps TRBD2 (5 bases). The V and J ends lost 2 bases and 2 bases respectively, with 11 bases between them. Per germline, CDR1 SGHAT and CDR2 FQDESV (reference sequence). CDR3 length: 15 amino acids. The CDR3 sequence: CASSLSKRDTDTQYF. In nucleotides, the CDR3 is TGTGCCAGCAGCTTATCAAAGAGGGACACAGATACGCAGTATTTT.

V is TRBV12-5 and J is TRBJ2-2; 8 bases fit TRBD1. The CDR3 extends over 15 amino acids. J gave up 5 bases and V 8 bases, and 10 bases lay outside the gene matches. Germline assignment: CDR1 LGHNT and CDR2 FRNRAP. The CDR3 reads CASSTQGAWTGELFF. In nucleotides, the CDR3 is TGTGCTAGTAGCACCCAGGGGGCATGGACCGGGGAGCTGTTTTTT.